The rows below give T cell receptor beta chains drawn from one sample of a study of CD8+ T cells in alopecia areata. The data were produced by immunoSEQ multiplex PCR, yet TCRdb's version contains in-frame clones alone and is incomplete. This table holds approximately 99,000 clones, approximately 61% found once. Sample: NKG2D-low CD8+ T cells sorted from blood. The receptors here all came from a human donor with alopecia areata. The CDR3 runs from the conserved cysteine through the conserved F or W. The order of the fields is J gene, clone size, V gene, D gene, CDR3 DNA, CDR3 protein. D genes are given only for firm matches. Size is stated for part of the rows, as once, few or many counts, or as a class when the clone is expanded.

TRBJ2-7 | once | TRBV19 | NA | TGTGCCAGTAGTATAGTTGGACGTCCCTACGAGCAGTACTTC | CASSIVGRPYEQYF
TRBJ2-5 | NA | TRBV2 | NA | TGTGCCAGCAGTGAAGCGCTTCGAGAGGAGACCCAGTACTTC | CASSEALREETQYF
TRBJ2-1 | few | TRBV7-2 | NA | TGTGCCAGCAGCTTTGGGCAGCGTAATGAGCAGTTCTTC | CASSFGQRNEQFF
TRBJ2-7 | NA | TRBV7-9 | NA | TGTGCCAGCGATGAGGAGGGTCTGGACGAGCAGTACTTC | CASDEEGLDEQYF
TRBJ2-3 | NA | TRBV7-9 | NA | TGTGCCAGCAGCTTCGGCGGCCTTGAGGATACGCAGTATTTT | CASSFGGLEDTQYF
TRBJ2-7 | few | TRBV25-1 | NA | TGTGCCAGCAGCGACCCGGAGAGGGGGGTTTACGAGCAGTACTTC | CASSDPERGVYEQYF
TRBJ2-3 | NA | TRBV7-3 | TRBD2 | TGTGCCAGCAGCCCGGAACTAGCGGCAGCCACAGATACGCAGTATTTT | CASSPELAAATDTQYF
TRBJ2-1 | few | TRBV27 | TRBD2 | TGTGCCAGCTTAGCGGGAGACAATGAGCAGTTCTTC | CASLAGDNEQFF
TRBJ2-7 | once | TRBV28 | TRBD2 | TGTGCCAGCAGTTTATCGGGGACTAGCGCGAACTACGAGCAGTACTTC | CASSLSGTSANYEQYF
TRBJ1-1 | NA | TRBV5-1 | TRBD1 | TGCGCCAGCAGCTTCACAGGGGGGATGAACACTGAAGCTTTCTTT | CASSFTGGMNTEAFF
TRBJ1-2 | NA | TRBV15 | NA | TGTGCCACCAGCAGCCACCAGACAACCTATGGCTACACCTTC | CATSSHQTTYGYTF
TRBJ2-1 | few | TRBV29-1 | TRBD2 | TGCAGCGTTCGGGGGGGAGGTGGTGGGAACAATGAGCAGTTCTTC | CSVRGGGGGNNEQFF
TRBJ1-1 | NA | TRBV29-1 | NA | TGCAGCGTTGACGACAGTAACACTGAAGCTTTCTTT | CSVDDSNTEAFF
TRBJ2-7 | NA | TRBV4-1 | NA | TGCGCCAGCAGCCAAGACCTTATGAGCTCCTACGAGCAGTACTTC | CASSQDLMSSYEQYF
TRBJ2-1 | once | TRBV2 | TRBD1 | TGTGCCGGGTCCCCTGGGACAGGGCTTTACAATGAGCAGTTCTTC | CAGSPGTGLYNEQFF
TRBJ2-7 | few | TRBV5-1 | TRBD2 | TGCGCCAGCAGCCTCGTAGCGGGAGCTAGGGCGGATGAGCAGTACTTC | CASSLVAGARADEQYF
TRBJ2-1 | NA | TRBV29-1 | NA | TGCAGCGTTGAGGCTAGGTTGGGGCAGTTCTTC | CSVEARLGQFF
TRBJ2-2 | few | TRBV7-8 | NA | TGTGCCAGCATTGGGGGTTCCGGGGAGCTGTTTTTT | CASIGGSGELFF
TRBJ2-1 | NA | TRBV28 | NA | TGTGCCAGCATTCCGGAGGGCCCCCACAATGAGCAGTTCTTC | CASIPEGPHNEQFF
TRBJ2-7 | few | TRBV7-2 | TRBD2 | TGTGCCAGCAGCTTAGCTGGGACTAGCTCCTACGAGCAGTACTTC | CASSLAGTSSYEQYF
TRBJ1-2 | once | TRBV13 | NA | TGTGCCAGCAGCTTGGGGGAGACCCATGGCTACACCTTC | CASSLGETHGYTF
TRBJ2-2 | NA | TRBV15 | TRBD2 | TGTGCCACCAGCAGAGATTTCTCCCCTAGCGGGGACGGGGAGCTGTTTTTT | CATSRDFSPSGDGELFF